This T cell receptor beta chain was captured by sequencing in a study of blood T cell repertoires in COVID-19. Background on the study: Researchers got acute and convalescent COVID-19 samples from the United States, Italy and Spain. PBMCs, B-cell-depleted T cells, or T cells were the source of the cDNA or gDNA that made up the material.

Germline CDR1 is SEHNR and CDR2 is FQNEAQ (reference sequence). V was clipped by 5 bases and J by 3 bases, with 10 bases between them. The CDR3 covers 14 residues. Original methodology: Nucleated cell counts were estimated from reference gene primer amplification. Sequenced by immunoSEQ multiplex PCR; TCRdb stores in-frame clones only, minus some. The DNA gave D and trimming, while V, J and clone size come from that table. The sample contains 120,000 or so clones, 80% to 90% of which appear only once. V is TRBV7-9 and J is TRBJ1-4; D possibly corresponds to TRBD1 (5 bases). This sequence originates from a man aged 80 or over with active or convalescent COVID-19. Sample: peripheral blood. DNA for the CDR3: TGTGCCAGCAGCCGCCGGGGGGCTAATGAAAAACTGTTTTTT. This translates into CASSRRGANEKLFF.